The text below deals with one T cell receptor (beta chain). No antigen is known for it. CDR1 SGHTA and CDR2 FQGNSA come from the germline V gene. The CDR3 sequence is 17 residues long. V was clipped by 5 bases and J by 13 bases; unmatched bases: 20. The iRepertoire nested amplicon-rescue multiplex PCR amplified TCR alpha and beta CDR3s from RNA. Input was 100-400 ng of tissue mRNA or PBMC total RNA. TCRdb re-called the multiplex PCR reads with MiXCR, one entry per CDR3 protein. The sample comprises fewer than 200,000 distinct CDR3 sequences, more than 30% of which are singletons, and roughly 21% rests with the top ten. These data are taken from a study of glioma-infiltrating T cells. Study outcomes and limitations: Only very few CDR3 sequences appeared in both tissue and blood. Gliomas, especially low-grade, showed above-expected tissue-blood divergence; non-neoplastic patients showed below.

The material sequenced was glioma tissue, nonneoplastic brain tissue, or PBMCs (not recorded which). The V and J genes are TRBV7-2 and TRBJ2-4; the match to TRBD2 covers 10 bases. The source of this sequence is a human donor with low-grade glioma or glioblastoma, undergoing nonglioma brain surgery, or in good health (not recorded which). The CDR3 spells CASSGTLLLAGVRLQYF. The CDR3, as DNA: TGTGCCAGCAGCGGCACTTTGCTCCTAGCGGGAGTGAGGTTACAGTACTTC.